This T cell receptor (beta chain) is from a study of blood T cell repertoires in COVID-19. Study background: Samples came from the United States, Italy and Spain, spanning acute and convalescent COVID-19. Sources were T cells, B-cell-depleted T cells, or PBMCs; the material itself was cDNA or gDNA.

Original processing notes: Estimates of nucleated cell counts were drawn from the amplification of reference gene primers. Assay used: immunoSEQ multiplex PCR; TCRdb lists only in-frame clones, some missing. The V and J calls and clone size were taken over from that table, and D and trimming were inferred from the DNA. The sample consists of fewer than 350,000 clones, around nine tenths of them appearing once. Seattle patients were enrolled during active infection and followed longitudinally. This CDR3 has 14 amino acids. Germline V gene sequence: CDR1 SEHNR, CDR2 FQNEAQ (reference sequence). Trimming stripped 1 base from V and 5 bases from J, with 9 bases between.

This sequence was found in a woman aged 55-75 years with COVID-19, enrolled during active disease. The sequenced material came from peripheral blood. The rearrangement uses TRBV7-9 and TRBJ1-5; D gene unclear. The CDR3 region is CASSLGGIHQPQHF. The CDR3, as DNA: TGTGCCAGCAGCTTAGGAGGGATCCATCAGCCCCAGCATTTT.